A selection of T cell receptor beta chains follows, all from one sample in a study of beta chain features in type 1 diabetes. This table comes from immunoSEQ multiplex PCR, and its TCRdb copy is limited to in-frame clones, with some not included. The repertoire holds roughly 160,000 clones, around 8% seen once, with over 0.5% in the top ten. Sequenced material: central memory CD4+ T cells from blood. Receptors originate from a woman aged 18-30 years with type 1 diabetes. Each CDR3 is given with its conserved first and last residue. Fields, in order: clone size, J gene, V gene, D gene, CDR3 DNA, CDR3 protein. D genes are given only for firm matches. Size is stated for part of the rows, as once, few or many counts, or as a class when the clone is expanded.

few | TRBJ1-1 | TRBV5-4 | NA | TGTGCCAGCAGCTTGGCGGCGGTAAACACTGAAGCTTTCTTT | CASSLAAVNTEAFF
few | TRBJ1-1 | TRBV6-5 | NA | TGTGCCAGCAGCAGGACAGCTGGGACTGAAGCTTTCTTT | CASSRTAGTEAFF
few | TRBJ2-5 | TRBV7-3 | TRBD1 | TGTGCCAGCAGCAAGGACAGGGGGAAGACCCAGTACTTC | CASSKDRGKTQYF
few | TRBJ2-1 | TRBV28 | TRBD2 | TGTGCCAGCAGCCCGGGACTAGCGGGAGGTAACAATGAGCAGTTCTTC | CASSPGLAGGNNEQFF
few | TRBJ2-7 | TRBV15 | NA | TGTGCCACCAGCAGAGATCTGGTGCGGCAGTACTTC | CATSRDLVRQYF
NA | TRBJ1-6 | TRBV11-3 | TRBD1 | TGTGCCAGCAGCCCGGACAGGGCCTATAATTCACCCCTCCACTTT | CASSPDRAYNSPLHF
few | TRBJ1-5 | TRBV7-9 | TRBD1 | TGTGCCAGCAGCTTAGCGGGACAGAGCAATCAGCCCCAGCATTTT | CASSLAGQSNQPQHF
few | TRBJ2-5 | TRBV7-2 | NA | TGTGCCAGCAGCGGTTCGGGGATAGAGACCCAGTACTTC | CASSGSGIETQYF
NA | TRBJ2-3 | TRBV18 | NA | TGTGCCAGCTCACCCCCAGGGGAAGATACGCAGTATTTT | CASSPPGEDTQYF
NA | TRBJ2-5 | TRBV7-2 | NA | TGTGCCAGCAGCTTAATGGGCAGGGCGATGGTTTACTTC | CASSLMGRAMVYF
few | TRBJ2-1 | TRBV29-1 | TRBD2 | TGCAGCGTGAGGGAGGGAGCCTACAATGAGCAGTTCTTC | CSVREGAYNEQFF
NA | TRBJ2-1 | TRBV18 | TRBD1 | TGTGCCAGCTCACCACCGGGACAGGGGGCCAATGAGCAGTTCTTC | CASSPPGQGANEQFF
NA | TRBJ2-5 | TRBV29-1 | NA | TGCAGCGCTCCGGGGACTCTACTACAAGAGACCCAGTACTTC | CSAPGTLLQETQYF
NA | TRBJ2-3 | TRBV7-2 | TRBD2 | TGTGCCAGCAGCTTAGGTTTTAGGGGACTAGCGGGTACAGATACGCAGTATTTT | CASSLGFRGLAGTDTQYF
few | TRBJ2-1 | TRBV28 | TRBD2 | TGTGCCAGCAGCCAAGGACTAGCGGCCTACAATGAGCAGTTCTTC | CASSQGLAAYNEQFF
few | TRBJ2-5 | TRBV2 | NA | TGTGCCAGCACGGGGAAGCAAGAGACCCAGTACTTC | CASTGKQETQYF
few | TRBJ2-7 | TRBV5-1 | NA | TGCGCCAGCAGCCCCCGGGTGACAGGTTACGAGCAGTACTTC | CASSPRVTGYEQYF
NA | TRBJ2-1 | TRBV7-9 | NA | TGTGCCAGCAGTCCACCGGGGGGCAGGGACAATGAGCAGTTCTTC | CASSPPGGRDNEQFF
NA | TRBJ1-2 | TRBV30 | TRBD1 | TGTGCCTGGAGTGTACAGGGGGCCTATGGCTACACCTTC | CAWSVQGAYGYTF
few | TRBJ2-7 | TRBV7-8 | NA | TGTGCCAGCAGCTTAGGTCAGGGAGGATACGAGCAGTACTTC | CASSLGQGGYEQYF
few | TRBJ2-5 | TRBV7-2 | NA | TGTGCCAGCAGCTTAGGTGTGGGGGGGCCGGAGACCCAGTACTTC | CASSLGVGGPETQYF
NA | TRBJ1-5 | TRBV5-1 | NA | TGCGCCAGCAGCTTGGCGGGACAAAATCAGCCCCAGCATTTT | CASSLAGQNQPQHF
NA | TRBJ1-1 | TRBV18 | NA | TGTGCCAGCTCACAGGGGCCGAACACTGAAGCTTTCTTT | CASSQGPNTEAFF
NA | TRBJ1-4 | TRBV14 | NA | TGTGCCAGCAGTCAAAGACAGACTAATGAAAAACTGTTTTTT | CASSQRQTNEKLFF
few | TRBJ2-7 | TRBV11-3 | NA | TGTGCCAGCAGCCCTCGCAGGGAATACGAGCAGTACTTC | CASSPRREYEQYF